These T cell receptor beta chains were read from a single sample in a study of blood T cells in healthy people across ages. Using its own MiXCR run on the 5' RACE reads, TCRdb lists one record per CDR3 protein. Of around 1,900,000 distinct CDR3 sequences listed, about two fifths are singletons. Input material: blood. Receptors originate from a human donor in good health. The CDR3 runs from the conserved cysteine through the conserved F or W. The order of the fields is V gene, CDR3 length, D gene, clone size, J gene, CDR3 DNA, CDR3 protein. D genes are given only for firm matches. Size values are once, few and many counts, or a class for expanded clones, and some rows have none.

TRBV5-6,16,TRBD1,few,TRBJ1-2,TGTGCCAGCAGCTTGACCCGGACAGGGGCACATTATGGCTACACCTTC,CASSLTRTGAHYGYTF
TRBV7-2,14,NA,once,TRBJ1-5,TGTGCCAGCAGCTTACCTGGAGATCATCAGCCCCAGCATTTT,CASSLPGDHQPQHF
TRBV7-9,16,NA,NA,TRBJ2-5,TGTGCCAGCAGCTTAGAAGATGAGGGGATGATGGAGACCCAGTACTTC,CASSLEDEGMMETQYF
TRBV7-2,16,NA,many,TRBJ2-6,TGTGCCAGCAGCTTAGAAGGGAGCTCTGGGGCCAACGTCCTGACTTTC,CASSLEGSSGANVLTF
TRBV4-3,15,NA,few,TRBJ2-5,TGCGCCAGCAGCCAGGGGACCACGCGGAAAGAGACCCAGTACTTC,CASSQGTTRKETQYF
TRBV7-2,13,NA,NA,TRBJ1-2,TGTGCCAGCCGGGGGCAGACTAACTATGGCTACACCTTC,CASRGQTNYGYTF
TRBV20-1,16,TRBD1,NA,TRBJ1-5,TGCAGTGCCCGAAGGACAGGCCTTGTCAACAATCAGCCCCAGCATTTT,CSARRTGLVNNQPQHF
TRBV18,16,TRBD1,NA,TRBJ1-5,TGTGCCAGCTCACCACAGGGGGCTGGGAGCAATCAGCCCCAGCATTTT,CASSPQGAGSNQPQHF
TRBV15,12,NA,NA,TRBJ1-5,TGTGCCACCAGCAGAGCGGGTCAGGCCCAGCATTTT,CATSRAGQAQHF
TRBV20-1,18,TRBD2,NA,TRBJ2-3,TGCAGTGCTAGAGGGGGACTAGCGGGAGGGCGATACACAGATACGCAGTATTTT,CSARGGLAGGRYTDTQYF
TRBV20-1,15,TRBD2,NA,TRBJ2-1,TGCAGTGCTAGAATTCGGGGGGGCGGCTACAATGAGCAGTTCTTC,CSARIRGGGYNEQFF
TRBV7-2,12,NA,NA,TRBJ1-1,TGTGCCAGCGGACTTCCCGGGACAGAAGCTTTCTTT,CASGLPGTEAFF
TRBV6-1,14,NA,NA,TRBJ1-1,TGTGCCAGCAGGGTCGCGAGCCTCCACACTGAAGCTTTCTTT,CASRVASLHTEAFF
TRBV20-1,13,NA,NA,TRBJ2-7,TGCAGTGCTGTGGAAGACCGTTCCTACGAGCAGTACTTC,CSAVEDRSYEQYF
TRBV12-3/TRBV12-4,13,NA,few,TRBJ2-7,TGTGCCACCCGGGGGTTCTCCTACAATGAGCAGTACTTC,CATRGFSYNEQYF
TRBV5-6,15,NA,NA,TRBJ1-6,TGTGCCAGCAGCTCCCTTAGACCGGCGAATTCACCCCTCCACTTT,CASSSLRPANSPLHF
TRBV29-1,17,NA,NA,TRBJ2-1,TGCACGGCTAGAGCGGAGCCCTATTCGAGCTCCTACAATGGGCAGTTCTTC,CTARAEPYSSSYNGQFF
TRBV2,13,NA,NA,TRBJ2-1,TGTGCCAGCAGTTATGCCCTGTGGACAGAGCAGTTCTTC,CASSYALWTEQFF
TRBV5-1,15,NA,once,TRBJ2-1,TGCGCCAGCAGCTTGGAGGGGGGGCCTTGGGATGAGCAGTTCTTC,CASSLEGGPWDEQFF
TRBV7-9,14,NA,NA,TRBJ2-7,TGTGCCAGCAGCCCAGGGCACGGTTGGGACGAGCAGTACTTC,CASSPGHGWDEQYF
TRBV5-1,15,NA,NA,TRBJ2-7,TGCGCCAGCAGCCAAACAGCAGGGGATCCCTACGAGCAGTACTTC,CASSQTAGDPYEQYF
TRBV7-2,15,NA,many,TRBJ2-3,TGTGCCAGCAGTCCGAATGCCGGAGGAACAGATACGCAGTATTTT,CASSPNAGGTDTQYF
TRBV9,15,NA,few,TRBJ1-1,TGTGCCAGCAGCGTAGCTGGGGGGTCGAACACTGAAGCTTTCTTT,CASSVAGGSNTEAFF
TRBV7-2,15,NA,NA,TRBJ2-5,TGTGCCAGCAGCTTATTACGTGTGATACAAGAGACCCAGTACTTC,CASSLLRVIQETQYF
TRBV12-3/TRBV12-4,15,TRBD2,NA,TRBJ2-1,TGTGCCAGCAGTCCGGGACTAGCGGGGGGGGATGGGCAGTTCTTC,CASSPGLAGGDGQFF
TRBV7-2,17,TRBD1,few,TRBJ1-5,TGTGCCAGCAGCTTAGGACAGGGGGCGAGGGGCAATCAGCCCCAGCATTTT,CASSLGQGARGNQPQHF
TRBV6-7,15,NA,NA,TRBJ1-3,TGTACCAGCAGTTACGAAGGGCCTCCTGGAAACACCATATATTTT,CTSSYEGPPGNTIYF
TRBV12-3/TRBV12-4,13,NA,NA,TRBJ1-2,TGTGCCAGCAGGCTAATGGGTCCCTATGGCTACACCTTC,CASRLMGPYGYTF
TRBV20-1,11,TRBD2,NA,TRBJ2-4,TGCAGTGCCGAGGGCGGGGGTGAGCAGTACTTC,CSAEGGGEQYF
TRBV20-1,12,NA,few,TRBJ2-7,TGCAGTGCTCCCGGGACCACATACGAGCAGTACTTC,CSAPGTTYEQYF
TRBV12-3/TRBV12-4,13,NA,NA,TRBJ2-7,TGTGCCAGCAGGACGCGAGGGGTAAACGAGCAGTACTTC,CASRTRGVNEQYF
TRBV10-2,13,NA,NA,TRBJ2-7,TGCGCCAGCAGTGAGCACAGGGCGTACGAGCAGTACTTC,CASSEHRAYEQYF
TRBV4-2,15,NA,NA,TRBJ2-1,TGTGCCAGCAGCCCAAGATTAACCTCCTACAATGAGCAGTTCTTC,CASSPRLTSYNEQFF
TRBV7-2,13,NA,few,TRBJ2-7,TGTGCCAGCAGCGTCAGGATCGGCTACGAGCAGTACTTC,CASSVRIGYEQYF
TRBV29-1,12,NA,NA,TRBJ1-1,TGCAGCGCTAAGAGAAGCGTATTTGAAGCTTTCTTT,CSAKRSVFEAFF
TRBV15,15,NA,NA,TRBJ2-4,TGTGCCACCTCCTTCACGGGATTTATGAGCCATGAGCAGTACTTC,CATSFTGFMSHEQYF
TRBV6-2/TRBV6-3,14,TRBD1,NA,TRBJ1-1,TGTGCCAGCATCCTGACAGGGGGGCACACTGAAGCTTTCTTT,CASILTGGHTEAFF
TRBV11-3,14,TRBD1,NA,TRBJ2-1,TGTGCCAGCAGCTTTGGGGACAGGGAGAATGAGCAGTTCTTC,CASSFGDRENEQFF
TRBV15,11,NA,NA,TRBJ1-1,TGTGCCCCCAGCAATTATCTCCAAGCTTTCTTT,CAPSNYLQAFF
TRBV7-2,14,TRBD1,NA,TRBJ2-7,TGTGCCAGCAGCTGGGGACAGGGTACCCACGAGCAGTACTTC,CASSWGQGTHEQYF
TRBV7-6,16,NA,NA,TRBJ2-1,TGTGCCAGCAGCCCTAGCCGAGTGGGCGCTTACAATGAGCAGTTCTTC,CASSPSRVGAYNEQFF
TRBV15,15,NA,NA,TRBJ1-2,TGTGCCACCAACAACCAAGACAGACTACCCTATGGCTACACCTTC,CATNNQDRLPYGYTF
TRBV29-1,13,NA,few,TRBJ2-1,TGCAGCGTTGGTCTGTTCTCCTACAATGAGCAGTTCTTC,CSVGLFSYNEQFF
TRBV7-9,11,NA,NA,TRBJ1-1,TGTGCCAGCAGGGGAGGAGGTGAAGCTTTCTTT,CASRGGGEAFF
TRBV7-6,15,NA,NA,TRBJ2-2,TGTGCCAGCAGCCTCGACCGCCCGGACACCGGGGAGCTGTTTTTT,CASSLDRPDTGELFF
TRBV19,14,NA,NA,TRBJ2-5,TGTGCCAGTAGTAGGACCACGGTGTCAGAGACCCAGTACTTC,CASSRTTVSETQYF
TRBV20-1,14,TRBD2,few,TRBJ2-1,TGCAGTGCTGGGCTAGCGGGGGGGAGGAGGGAGCAGTTCTTC,CSAGLAGGRREQFF
TRBV30,13,NA,NA,TRBJ2-7,TGTGCCTGGAGTGTAGGAGAGATTTACGAGCAGTACTTC,CAWSVGEIYEQYF
TRBV10-3,14,NA,NA,TRBJ2-5,TGTGCCATCAGCGGGGCGGGCCTGCAAGAGGCCCAGTACTTC,CAISGAGLQEAQYF
TRBV12-5,15,TRBD1,few,TRBJ2-5,TGTGCTAGTGGTCGGGGGACAGGGGGCCAAGAGACCCAGTACTTC,CASGRGTGGQETQYF
TRBV20-1,13,TRBD1,NA,TRBJ1-2,TGCAGTGCTAGGCGCGGGACAGACTATGGCTACACCTTC,CSARRGTDYGYTF
TRBV6-2/TRBV6-3,16,NA,NA,TRBJ2-7,TGTGCCAGCAGTTACGGGGCAGGGGCGGAATCCTACGAGCAGTACTTC,CASSYGAGAESYEQYF
TRBV29-1,13,NA,NA,TRBJ1-1,TGCAGCGTATTGAGAGAAACGAACACTGAAGCTTTCTTT,CSVLRETNTEAFF
TRBV7-8,15,TRBD2,few,TRBJ2-7,TGTGCCAGCAGCGGCCCTAGCGGGGACTCCTACGAGCAGTACTTC,CASSGPSGDSYEQYF
TRBV5-1,16,NA,NA,TRBJ2-1,TGCGCCAGCAGCTTGGATGTGGCCTTTTCCTACAATGAGCAGTTCTTC,CASSLDVAFSYNEQFF
TRBV20-1,16,TRBD2,few,TRBJ2-1,TGCAGTGCTAGAGTCTTAGAGGCTAGCGGTTACAATGAGCAGTTCTTC,CSARVLEASGYNEQFF
TRBV4-2,12,TRBD1,few,TRBJ2-7,TGTGCCAGCAGACAGGGGGACAACGAGCAGTACTTC,CASRQGDNEQYF
TRBV7-6,13,NA,NA,TRBJ1-6,TGTGCCAGCAGCTCCCTGGAGGTTTCACCCCTCCACTTT,CASSSLEVSPLHF
TRBV7-3,16,TRBD1,NA,TRBJ2-1,TGTGCCAGCAGCTTCTCCGGGACAGGGTTCGTGAATGAGCAGTTCTTC,CASSFSGTGFVNEQFF
TRBV14,14,NA,NA,TRBJ1-5,TGTGCCAGCAGCCTAGGAAGATGGAATCAGCCCCAGCATTTT,CASSLGRWNQPQHF